This T cell receptor beta chain was profiled in a study of CD8+CD57+ T cells in acquired aplastic anemia. Study details: When averaged, DNA from sorted CD4+ and CD8+ cells came to around 3.1 ug.

The template used for profiling TCR beta VDJ and CDR3 was genomic DNA. TCRdb reprocessed the reads with MiXCR, giving one entry per CDR3 protein. This table holds 90,000 to 120,000 distinct CDR3 sequences, approximately 48% found once. Per the germline V gene, CDR1 is SGDLS and CDR2 is YYNGEE. Trimming removed 2 bases from V and 8 bases from J, with 17 bases in between. This CDR3 comprises 15 residues. The sample taken for sequencing was sorted CD4+, CD8+, or CD8+CD57+ T cells (not recorded which) from PBMCs. The rearrangement links TRBV9 to TRBJ2-1; the D gene is possibly TRBD2 (5 bases). The TCR comes from a human donor in good health, serving as a control. The CDR3 sequence: CASSVMGMGRHEQFF. In DNA form, the CDR3 reads TGTGCCAGCAGCGTGATGGGCATGGGGAGACATGAGCAGTTCTTC.